Listed below are T cell receptor beta chains from one sample, sequenced in a study of blood T cell repertoires in COVID-19. TCRdb's copy holds only in-frame clones and misses some; the assay was immunoSEQ multiplex PCR. The table lists a few hundred thousand clones, approximately 77% of them singletons. The sample consisted of peripheral blood. All receptors come from a woman older than 75 with acute or convalescent COVID-19. Both conserved end residues are part of each CDR3. The order of the fields is V gene, clone size, J gene, D gene, CDR3 protein, CDR3 DNA. D genes are given only for firm matches. Expanded clones get a size class; other rows say once, few or many, or leave the size out.

TRBV7-2	.	TRBJ1-2	TRBD1	CASRRTGGNYGYTF	TGTGCCAGCAGACGGACAGGGGGGAACTATGGCTACACCTTC
TRBV6-6	.	TRBJ1-2	.	CASSYPDDFYGYTF	TGTGCCAGCAGTTACCCGGATGACTTTTATGGCTACACCTTC
TRBV28	.	TRBJ2-7	.	CASRGPGEYEQYF	TGTGCCAGCAGGGGCCCAGGGGAGTACGAGCAGTACTTC
TRBV10-3	.	TRBJ1-2	.	CAISEATDSYGYTF	TGTGCCATCAGTGAGGCGACAGACAGCTATGGCTACACCTTC
TRBV19	once	TRBJ2-4	.	CASSIDPRHREIQYF	TGTGCCAGTAGTATAGATCCCCGTCACAGGGAAATTCAGTACTTC
TRBV7-8	.	TRBJ1-2	.	CASSLARMGARGYTF	TGTGCCAGCAGCTTAGCTAGGATGGGGGCAAGGGGCTACACCTTC
TRBV18	.	TRBJ2-1	.	CASSPARAYNEQFF	TGTGCCAGCTCACCGGCCAGGGCCTACAATGAGCAGTTCTTC
TRBV9	.	TRBJ2-1	TRBD1	CASSNPTGGKGNEQFF	TGTGCCAGCAGCAACCCTACAGGGGGTAAGGGCAATGAGCAGTTCTTC
TRBV19	.	TRBJ2-7	.	CASSISGTRGEQYF	TGTGCCAGTAGTATTTCTGGGACACGAGGCGAGCAGTACTTC
TRBV6-5	.	TRBJ1-2	.	CASSQLNYGYTF	TGTGCCAGCAGCCAACTTAACTATGGCTACACCTTC
TRBV28	.	TRBJ1-2	.	CASTQIGRTPYGYTF	TGTGCCAGCACCCAGATTGGCAGGACTCCCTATGGCTACACCTTC
TRBV12-3/TRBV12-4	.	TRBJ1-6	TRBD1	CASMIDRDSPLHF	TGTGCCAGCATGATCGACAGGGACTCACCCCTCCACTTT
TRBV14	.	TRBJ1-2	TRBD1	CASSQSFPGQGVGGYTF	TGTGCCAGCAGCCAGTCATTTCCGGGACAGGGAGTCGGTGGCTACACCTTC
TRBV11-1	few	TRBJ1-4	.	CASSPLRGSGKLFF	TGTGCCAGCAGCCCGCTCCGTGGCTCGGGAAAACTGTTTTTT
TRBV5-6	.	TRBJ1-1	.	CASSLIGEMNTEAFF	TGTGCCAGCAGCTTGATCGGGGAAATGAACACTGAAGCTTTCTTT
TRBV19	.	TRBJ1-1	.	CASSMQGNTEAFF	TGTGCCAGTAGCATGCAGGGGAACACTGAAGCTTTCTTT
TRBV5-6	few	TRBJ2-7	.	CASSFGQIEQYF	TGTGCCAGCAGCTTCGGACAGATCGAGCAGTACTTC